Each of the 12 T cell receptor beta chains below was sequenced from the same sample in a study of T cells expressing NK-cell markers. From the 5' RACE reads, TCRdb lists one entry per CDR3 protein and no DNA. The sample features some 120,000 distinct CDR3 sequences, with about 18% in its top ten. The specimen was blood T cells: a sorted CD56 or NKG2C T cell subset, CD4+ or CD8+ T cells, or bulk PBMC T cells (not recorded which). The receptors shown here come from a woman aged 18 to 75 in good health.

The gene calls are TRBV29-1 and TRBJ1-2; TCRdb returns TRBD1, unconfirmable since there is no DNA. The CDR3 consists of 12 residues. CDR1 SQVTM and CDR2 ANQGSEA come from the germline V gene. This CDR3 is CSVEGGDSGYTF.

CDR3 in amino acids: CASSLDLQGLQETQYF. The V call is TRBV5-6, the J call TRBJ2-5; the D gene TCRdb calls, TRBD1, cannot be checked with no DNA. The CDR3 runs to 16 residues. The germline CDR1 and CDR2 sequences are SGHDT and YYEEEE.

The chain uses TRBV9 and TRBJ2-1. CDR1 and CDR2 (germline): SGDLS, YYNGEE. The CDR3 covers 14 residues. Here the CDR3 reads CASSVISESNEQFF.

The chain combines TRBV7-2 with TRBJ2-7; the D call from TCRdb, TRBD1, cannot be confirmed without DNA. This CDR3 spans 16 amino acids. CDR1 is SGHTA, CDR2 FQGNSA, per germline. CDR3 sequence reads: CASSTDGTGGSYEQYF.

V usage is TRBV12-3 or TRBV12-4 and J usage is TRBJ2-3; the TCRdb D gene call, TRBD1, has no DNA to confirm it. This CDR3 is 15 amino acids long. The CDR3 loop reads CASRPGGGVTDTQYF.

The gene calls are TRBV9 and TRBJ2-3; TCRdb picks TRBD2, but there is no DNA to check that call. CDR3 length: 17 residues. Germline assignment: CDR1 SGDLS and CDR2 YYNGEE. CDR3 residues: CASSYTPGAGGPDTQYF.

CDR3 protein: CASSQGWAATEAFF. V usage is TRBV4-3 and J usage is TRBJ1-1. The CDR3 sequence is 14 residues long. Germline CDR1 and CDR2: LGHNA and YSLEER.

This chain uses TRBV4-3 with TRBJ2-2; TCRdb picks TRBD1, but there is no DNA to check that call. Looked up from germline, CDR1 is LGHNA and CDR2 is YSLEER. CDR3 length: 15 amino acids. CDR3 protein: CASSQDSSGTGELFF.

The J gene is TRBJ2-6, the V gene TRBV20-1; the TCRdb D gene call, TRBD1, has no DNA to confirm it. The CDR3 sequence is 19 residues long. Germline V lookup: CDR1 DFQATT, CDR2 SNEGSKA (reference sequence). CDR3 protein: CSARDRGQNPNSGANVLTF.

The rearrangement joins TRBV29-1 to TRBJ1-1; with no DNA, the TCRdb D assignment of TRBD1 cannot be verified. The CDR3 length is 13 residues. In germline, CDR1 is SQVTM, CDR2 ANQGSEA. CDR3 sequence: CSVRQGSTIEAFF.

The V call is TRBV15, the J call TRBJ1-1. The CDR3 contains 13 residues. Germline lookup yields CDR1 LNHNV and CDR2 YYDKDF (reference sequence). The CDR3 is CATSLGPGTEAFF.

CDR3 protein: CASTSDPNTGELFF. The chain links TRBV13 to TRBJ2-2. This CDR3 is built from 14 residues. Per the germline V gene, CDR1 is PRHDT and CDR2 is FYEKMQ (reference sequence).